What follows describes a single TCR beta chain. Its matching antigen is unknown. The V end was cut by 3 bases, the J end by 7 bases, with 27 bases between. This CDR3 spans 17 amino acids. The germline V gene has CDR1 DFQATT and CDR2 SNEGSKA (reference sequence). Libraries of TCR beta came from quantitative 5'-RACE with molecular barcodes. TCRdb processed the 5' RACE reads anew with MiXCR; each CDR3 protein has one entry. The table records 300,000 to 400,000 distinct CDR3 sequences, approximately 20% of them present only once. These data come from a study of CD8 T cells in ankylosing spondylitis. Findings of the study overall: Enrichment of disease-linked clones was reportedly significant in matched ankylosing spondylitis synovial fluid. Disease-linked clones proved CD8+ and comparatively uncommon in peripheral blood. Characteristic, it appeared, of ankylosing spondylitis blood was a TCR beta motif of eight highly homologous variants.

The origin of this receptor is a male donor with ankylosing spondylitis or in good health (not recorded which). The sample taken for sequencing was blood, either unsorted or a sorted T cell fraction (not recorded which). The V and J genes are TRBV20-1 and TRBJ2-5, with a possible D match to TRBD1 (5 bases). The CDR3, as DNA: TGCAGTGCTAGCTTTAGGGTCTCAGGTCCCTCAACAGGGACCCAGTACTTC. Amino acid sequence: CSASFRVSGPSTGTQYF.